One sample yielded the 18 T cell receptor beta chains listed below, sequenced in a study of blood T cell repertoires in COVID-19. Data came from immunoSEQ multiplex PCR; TCRdb stores just in-frame clones and leaves some out. The table records fewer than 300,000 clones, 65% to 85% of them present only once. Sequencing was carried out using peripheral blood. These receptors were obtained from a man aged 80 or over with acute or convalescent COVID-19.

CDR3 region: CASRSSGRETQYF. The CDR3 DNA follows: TGTGCCAGCAGGAGTAGCGGGAGAGAGACCCAGTACTTC. The chain links TRBV6-5 to TRBJ2-5; 9 bases map to TRBD2. J gave up 4 bases and V 6 bases, and 3 bases lay outside the gene matches. This CDR3 comprises 13 residues. Looked up from germline, CDR1 is MNHEY and CDR2 is SVGAGI.

The V and J genes are TRBV28 and TRBJ1-2; D gene ambiguous. The CDR3 loop spans 15 amino acids. With 10 bases removed from V and 2 bases from J, the gap between germline ends came to 20 bases. Germline lookup yields CDR1 MDHEN and CDR2 SYDVKM. The CDR3 nucleotides are TGTGCCACCAGGACCCTAGCGACAAGCAACTATGGCTACACCTTC. Translating it yields CATRTLATSNYGYTF.

Here the CDR3 DNA reads TGTGCCAGCAGCCAGGGACAGACTTCTTTCGAGCAGTACTTC. Protein sequence: CASSQGQTSFEQYF. This sequence joins TRBV3-1 (or the pseudogene TRBV3-2) and TRBJ2-7, with TRBD1 matching over 7 bases. The CDR3 is made up of 14 amino acids. Germline V gene data show CDR1 as LGHDT and CDR2 as YNNKEL (reference sequence). V lost 3 bases and J lost 6; bases outside the gene matches: 8.

V gene TRBV3-1 (or the pseudogene TRBV3-2) combines with J gene TRBJ1-4, with a weak D call TRBD1 (5 bases). The CDR3 spans 14 residues. Trimming left V 2 bases short and J 8 bases short, with 12 bases between. Germline V gives CDR1 LGHDT, CDR2 YNNKEL (reference sequence). CDR3 region: CASSQRGFPEKLFF. The CDR3 bases are TGTGCCAGCAGCCAAAGGGGATTCCCCGAAAAACTGTTTTTT.

V usage is TRBV18 and J usage is TRBJ2-7, with a weak D call TRBD1 (5 bases). The CDR3 loop spans 13 amino acids. The V gene's germline CDR1 is KGHSH and CDR2 LQKENI. The V end was cut by 3 bases, the J end by 6 bases, with 12 bases between. The CDR3 DNA sequence: TGTGCCAGCTCACCGGGGCTAGGTGCCGAGCAGTACTTC. It encodes CASSPGLGAEQYF.

The rearrangement uses TRBV7-6 and TRBJ1-4, with D maybe TRBD1 (6 bases). In germline, CDR1 is SGHVS, CDR2 FNYEAQ. The CDR3 totals 18 residues. V was trimmed by 4 bases and J by 2 bases, leaving 20 bases between them. The DNA for the CDR3 is TGTGCCAGCAGCTCCAGATACAGACAGGTCGGCACTAATGAAAAACTGTTTTTT. Residues: CASSSRYRQVGTNEKLFF.

This sequence joins TRBV3-1 (or the pseudogene TRBV3-2) and TRBJ2-1; TRBD2 matches at 8 bases. Looked up from germline, CDR1 is LGHDT and CDR2 is YNNKEL (reference sequence). Germline trimming cut 1 base from V and 2 bases from J; bases unmatched to any gene: 4. The CDR3 contains 16 residues. The CDR3 DNA follows: TGTGCCAGCAGCCAAGGAGGCGGGAGGACCTACAATGAGCAGTTCTTC. This translates into CASSQGGGRTYNEQFF.

This clone has more than one count but fewer than ten. This chain uses TRBV5-1 with TRBJ2-7; D may be TRBD1 (5 bases). This CDR3 is built from 15 residues. Per germline, CDR1 SGHRS and CDR2 YFSETQ. V lost 4 bases and J 7 bases, leaving 21 bases between the germline ends. CDR3 region: CASSADPKGSGEQYF. Here the CDR3 DNA reads TGCGCCAGCAGCGCGGACCCTAAGGGGTCGGGTGAGCAGTACTTC.

This clone has just a few counts. The rearrangement joins TRBV7-8 to TRBJ2-5; maybe TRBD1 (6 bases). The CDR3 contains 11 residues. CDR1 is SGHVS and CDR2 is FQNEAQ in the germline V gene. V was cut by 5 bases and J by 9 bases, with 10 bases left in between. CDR3 coding DNA: TGTGCCAGCAGCATACAGGGTGCCCAGTACTTC. Amino acid sequence: CASSIQGAQYF. The variable domain in full, with the rest retrieved from reference TRBV7-8 and TRBJ2-5, is GAGVSQSPRYKVAKRGQDVALRCDPISGHVSLFWYQQALGQGPEFLTYFQNEAQLDKSGLPSDRFFAERPEGSVSTLKIQRTQQEDSAVYLCASSIQGAQYFGPGTRLLVL.

The chain is built from TRBV5-1 and TRBJ2-1; 11 bases fit TRBD2. The CDR3 has 17 amino acids. CDR1 is SGHRS and CDR2 is YFSETQ in the germline V gene. J was trimmed by 3 bases and V by 6 bases; bases with no gene match: 11. CDR3 in amino acids: CASKPGLAASIYNEQFF. The CDR3 DNA sequence: TGCGCCAGCAAACCGGGACTAGCGGCCTCTATCTACAATGAGCAGTTCTTC.

Remarks on this clone: The junction and the germline gene differ at one end; a read error may be behind it. The chain employs TRBV7-2 and TRBJ2-1; 7 nucleotides match TRBD2. Per the germline V gene, CDR1 is SGHTA and CDR2 is FQGNSA. CDR3 size: 16 residues. This CDR3 reads CASSSTRTSRYTEQFF. The CDR3 DNA is TGTGCCAGCAGCTCCACCCGGACTAGTAGGTACACTGAGCAGTTCTTC.

The chain links TRBV19 to TRBJ1-5; D unclear. CDR3 length: 15 residues. Trimming removed 7 bases at V and 0 bases at J, with 13 bases between. Germline CDR1 and CDR2: LNHDA and SQIVND (reference sequence). The CDR3 nucleotides are TGTGCCAGTAAGGAACAGAACCTTAGCAATCAGCCCCAGCATTTT. The encoded protein is CASKEQNLSNQPQHF.

As to this clone: Other nucleotide sequences from this sample produce the same CDR3. For the CDR3, the DNA is TGTGCCTGGAGCAGGACAGGGGGGTATGGCTACACCTTC. Amino acid sequence: CAWSRTGGYGYTF. The V gene is TRBV30, the J gene TRBJ1-2; 10 bases line up with TRBD1. Germline V gives CDR1 GTSNPN, CDR2 SVGIG (reference sequence). V trimming: 3 bases; J trimming: 5 bases; junction bases outside the gene matches: 3. The CDR3 covers 13 residues. The entire variable domain, with the rest obtained from reference TRBV30 and TRBJ1-2, is as follows: SQTIHQWPATLVQPVGSPLSLECTVEGTSNPNLYWYRQAAGRGLQLLFYSVGIGQISSEVPQNLSASRPQDRQFILSSKKLLLSDSGFYLCAWSRTGGYGYTFGSGTRLTVV.

V usage is TRBV6-6 and J usage is TRBJ1-2; TRBD1 matches 7 bases. The J segment lost 3 bases and the V segment lost 5 bases, leaving 9 bases of the junction unmatched. Looked up from germline, CDR1 is MNHNY and CDR2 is SVGAGI (reference sequence). CDR3 length equals 15 residues. The CDR3 nucleotides are TGTGCCAGCAGTGTCCAAGGGGGCTACGACTATGGCTACACCTTC. The encoded protein is CASSVQGGYDYGYTF.

V is TRBV20-1 and J is TRBJ1-2, with TRBD1 as a possible D gene (5 bases). CDR3 length: 11 residues. Germline-derived CDR1 and CDR2 are DFQATT and SNEGSKA (reference sequence). Trimming shortened V by 6 bases and J by 7 bases, and 12 bases separated the two germline ends. The CDR3 region has the DNA TGCAGTGCCGTCACAGGTTTTGGCTACACCTTC. Residues: CSAVTGFGYTF.

The rearrangement joins TRBV5-1 to TRBJ1-1; 7 bases fit TRBD1. J lost 4 bases, V lost 4 bases, and 10 bases had no gene match. Germline V gene data show CDR1 as SGHRS and CDR2 as YFSETQ. The CDR3 length is 15 residues. The CDR3 region has the DNA TGCGCCAGCAGCGGGGACAGCAGCCCCTCCACTGAAGCTTTCTTT. Its protein is CASSGDSSPSTEAFF. Based on the CDR3 plus reference TRBV5-1 and TRBJ1-1, the full variable domain is KAGVTQTPRYLIKTRGQQVTLSCSPISGHRSVSWYQQTPGQGLQFLFEYFSETQRNKGNFPGRFSGRQFSNSRSEMNVSTLELGDSALYLCASSGDSSPSTEAFFGQGTRLTVV.

The chain couples TRBV28 to TRBJ2-2; 7 bases agree with TRBD1. The CDR3 loop spans 16 amino acids. V gave up 3 bases and J gave up 3 bases; unmatched junction bases: 7. From germline, CDR1 is MDHEN and CDR2 SYDVKM. The CDR3 nucleotides read TGTGCCAGCAGTTTTGGTAACAGGGGATACACCGGGGAGCTGTTTTTT. Translation gives CASSFGNRGYTGELFF.

The chain links TRBV20-1 to TRBJ1-5; D unresolved. CDR3 length equals 13 residues. Trimming pared 3 bases from V and 3 bases from J, leaving 9 bases between. Germline V lookup: CDR1 DFQATT, CDR2 SNEGSKA (reference sequence). DNA for the CDR3: TGCAGTGCTAGTCCCGTCCTCAATCAGCCCCAGCATTTT. This sequence encodes CSASPVLNQPQHF.